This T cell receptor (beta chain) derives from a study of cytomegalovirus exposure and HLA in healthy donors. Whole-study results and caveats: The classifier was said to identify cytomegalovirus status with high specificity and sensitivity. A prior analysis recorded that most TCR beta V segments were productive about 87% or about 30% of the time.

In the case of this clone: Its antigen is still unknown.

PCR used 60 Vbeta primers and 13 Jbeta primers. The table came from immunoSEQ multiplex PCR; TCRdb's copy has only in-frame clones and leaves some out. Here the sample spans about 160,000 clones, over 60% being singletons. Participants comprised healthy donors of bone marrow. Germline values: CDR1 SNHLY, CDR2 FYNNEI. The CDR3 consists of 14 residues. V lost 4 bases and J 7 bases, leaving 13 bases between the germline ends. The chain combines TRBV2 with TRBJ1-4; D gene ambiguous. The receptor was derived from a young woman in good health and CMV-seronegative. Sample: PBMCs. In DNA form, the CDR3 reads TGTGCCAGCAGTGTGGACCGGGAAGGTGAAAAACTGTTTTTT. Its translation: CASSVDREGEKLFF.